This TCR beta chain was captured in a study of T cell repertoires in cytomegalovirus infection. For the study at large: Well-studied HLA-B-restricted epitopes and recently identified HLA-C-restricted epitopes of CMV were both used in the study. Carrying CMV and the relevant HLA type showed in public TCR beta signatures. Study results and limitations: Cumulative frequency of public TCR beta families picked out carriers of CMV plus the relevant HLA. HLA-C-restricted CMV clonotypes gave the most frequent clonotype in two of eight donors.

TCRdb redid the calling of the reads with MiXCR, one entry per CDR3 protein. The sample contains approximately 76,000 distinct CDR3 sequences, more than 20% of which appear only once. This clonotype has ten or more counts. What it binds is unknown. Unmatched junction bases numbered 7, after V lost 5 bases and J lost 0 bases. Germline V CDR1 and CDR2: SGHAT, FQNNGV. The CDR3 is made up of 16 amino acids. This chain uses TRBV11-2 with TRBJ2-3; 8 nucleotides match TRBD1. The sample here was CD8+ T cells from cultured PBMCs, taken from culture after CMV antigen stimulation. The TCR comes from a human donor in good health (CMV status not recorded). Some clones in this sample may be carry-over from other donors' samples. In nucleotides, the CDR3 is TGTGCCAGCAGCCTAAGACAGGGGTTAAGCACAGATACGCAGTATTTT. Protein sequence: CASSLRQGLSTDTQYF.